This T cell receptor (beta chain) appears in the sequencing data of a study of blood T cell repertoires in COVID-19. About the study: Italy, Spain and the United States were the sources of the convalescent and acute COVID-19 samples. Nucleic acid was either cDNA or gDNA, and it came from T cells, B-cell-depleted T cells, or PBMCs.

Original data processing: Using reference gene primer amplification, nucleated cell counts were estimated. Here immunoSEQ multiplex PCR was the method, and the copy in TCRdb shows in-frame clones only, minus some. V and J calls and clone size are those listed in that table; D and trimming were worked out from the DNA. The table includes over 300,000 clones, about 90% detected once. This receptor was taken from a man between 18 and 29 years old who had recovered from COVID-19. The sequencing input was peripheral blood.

CDR3 residues: CAWITGAGGLSNQPQHF. CDR3 coding DNA: TGTGCCTGGATTACAGGAGCAGGGGGCCTTAGCAATCAGCCCCAGCATTTT. The gene calls are TRBV30 and TRBJ1-5, with 8 bases lining up with TRBD1. Trimming cost V 4 bases and J 0 bases; bases outside gene matches: 11. Germline CDR1 GTSNPN, CDR2 SVGIG (reference sequence). The CDR3 contains 17 residues.